This T cell receptor (beta chain) was documented in a study of blood T cell repertoires in COVID-19. Study in general: Samples taken during acute and convalescent COVID-19 were collected in the United States, Italy and Spain.

Only in-frame clones appear in the TCRdb table, and some are missing; sequencing was by immunoSEQ multiplex PCR. This sample has 450,000 or so clones, with 90% found just once. The CDR3 covers 13 residues. Looked up from germline, CDR1 is LGHDT and CDR2 is YNNKEL (reference sequence). Trimming at V came to 5 bases and at J to 7 bases, leaving 3 bases not matched to a gene. The receptor was derived from a man between 18 and 29 years old who had recovered from COVID-19. The chain joins TRBV3-1 (or the pseudogene TRBV3-2) to TRBJ1-2; 11 nucleotides line up with TRBD1. Sequencing was performed on PBMCs or T cells enriched from blood (not recorded which). The CDR3 coding sequence is TGTGCCAGCAGCTCCGGGACAGGGGGTGGCTACACCTTC. Protein sequence: CASSSGTGGGYTF.